Each of the 17 T cell receptor beta chains below was sequenced from the same sample in a study of chemoradiotherapy in HPV16-positive cancers. Using immunoSEQ multiplex PCR, the repertoire was profiled, and TCRdb retains in-frame clones only, with some absent. The top ten clones hold less than 10% of a sample with some 12,000 clones, less than 80% of them seen once. Sample acquisition took place from a patient who underwent chemoradiotherapy. These receptors came from a human donor with HPV-associated anogenital cancer.

The chain combines TRBV6-1 with TRBJ2-7; D possibly corresponds to TRBD2 (5 bases). V gave up 0 bases and J gave up 0 bases, with 9 bases separating them. Germline CDR1 and CDR2: MNHNS and SASEGT. The CDR3 totals 15 residues. The CDR3, as DNA: TGTGCCAGCAGTGAAGCGCGACTATCCTCCTACGAGCAGTACTTC. This translates into CASSEARLSSYEQYF.

This sequence joins TRBV27 and TRBJ2-1; D remains unclear. The germline CDR1 and CDR2 sequences are MNHEY and SMNVEV (reference sequence). CDR3 length: 14 residues. The V end was cut by 3 bases, the J end by 7 bases, with 13 bases between. Written as DNA, the CDR3 is TGTGCCAGCAGTTTGACCTCCTACATAAATGAGCAGTTCTTC. It yields the protein CASSLTSYINEQFF.

This clone turned up a few times. V and J are TRBV2 and TRBJ1-2; TRBD1 might be the D (5 bases). This CDR3 has 14 residues. Trimming removed 6 bases from V and 1 base from J, with 12 bases in between. Looked up from germline, CDR1 is SNHLY and CDR2 is FYNNEI. CDR3 in DNA: TGTGCCAGCAGCGATCGGACACATAACTATGGCTACACCTTC. Its translation is CASSDRTHNYGYTF. The variable domain in full, with the rest retrieved from reference TRBV2 and TRBJ1-2, is EPEVTQTPSHQVTQMGQEVILRCVPISNHLYFYWYRQILGQKVEFLVSFYNNEISEKSEIFDDQFSVERPDGSNFTLKIRSTKLEDSAMYFCASSDRTHNYGYTFGSGTRLTVV.

The chain couples TRBV11-2 to TRBJ2-7; D unresolved. The CDR3 contains 15 residues. The germline CDR1 and CDR2 sequences are SGHAT and FQNNGV. Between the trimmed V and J ends, which lost 2 bases and 0 bases, there was a span of 11 bases. The CDR3 DNA reads TGTGCCAGCAGCTTACAGACACTCAGCTCCTACGAGCAGTACTTC. This gives the protein CASSLQTLSSYEQYF.

The chain links TRBV9 to TRBJ2-1; TRBD2 aligns across 7 bases. This CDR3 spans 16 amino acids. Trimming at V came to 2 bases and at J to 6 bases, leaving 11 bases not matched to a gene. Germline V gene data show CDR1 as SGDLS and CDR2 as YYNGEE. In DNA, the CDR3 is TGTGCCAGCAGCGTGAGGACGGGAGGTACCCCCAATGAGCAGTTCTTC. This translates into CASSVRTGGTPNEQFF. Supplemented by reference TRBV9 and TRBJ2-1, the full variable domain reads DSGVTQTPKHLITATGQRVTLRCSPRSGDLSVYWYQQSLDQGLQFLIQYYNGEERAKGNILERFSAQQFPDLHSELNLSSLELGDSALYFCASSVRTGGTPNEQFFGPGTRLTVL.

The V call is TRBV5-1, the J call TRBJ2-3, with 9 nucleotides matching TRBD1. V was clipped by 2 bases and J by 5 bases; unmatched bases: 3. Germline assignment: CDR1 SGHRS and CDR2 YFSETQ. The CDR3 extends over 14 amino acids. CDR3 protein: CASSFRQGVDTQYF. CDR3 sequence (DNA): TGCGCCAGCAGCTTCCGACAGGGGGTAGATACGCAGTATTTT.

The chain employs TRBV5-1 and TRBJ2-7; D is undetermined. The CDR3 runs to 14 residues. Germline assignment: CDR1 SGHRS and CDR2 YFSETQ. V was shortened by 1 base and J by 5 bases, with 13 bases between the two germline ends. The DNA of the CDR3 is TGCGCCAGCAGCTTGAGGGCCCCTCCCGACGAGCAGTACTTC. This codes for CASSLRAPPDEQYF.

This rearrangement joins TRBV6-1 to TRBJ1-1; D might be TRBD1 (6 bases). The length of the CDR3 is 16 residues. Trimming left V 4 bases short and J 1 base short, with 16 bases between. CDR1 and CDR2 from the germline V gene are MNHNS and SASEGT. CDR3 in amino acids: CASSGASGTTNTEAFF. CDR3 coding DNA: TGTGCCAGCAGTGGGGCATCCGGGACAACGAACACTGAAGCTTTCTTT.

The chain is built from TRBV28 and TRBJ2-7; 8 positions agree with TRBD1. Trimming at V came to 1 base and at J to 5 bases, leaving 10 bases not matched to a gene. Germline V gene sequence: CDR1 MDHEN, CDR2 SYDVKM. The CDR3 length is 16 residues. The CDR3: CASSLSVAGQGDEQYF. The DNA for the CDR3 is TGTGCCAGCAGTTTATCGGTAGCCGGACAGGGAGACGAGCAGTACTTC. The complete variable domain, with remaining parts taken from reference TRBV28 and TRBJ2-7, reads DVKVTQSSRYLVKRTGEKVFLECVQDMDHENMFWYRQDPGLGLRLIYFSYDVKMKEKGDIPEGYSVSREKKERFSLILESASTNQTSMYLCASSLSVAGQGDEQYFGPGTRLTVT.

This chain links TRBV30 with TRBJ2-1; 7 bases match TRBD1. The trim removed 0 bases at V and 5 bases at J, leaving 4 bases unmatched. The CDR3 covers 14 residues. From germline, CDR1 is GTSNPN and CDR2 SVGIG (reference sequence). CDR3: CAWSVGQEHNEQFF. CDR3 in DNA: TGTGCCTGGAGTGTAGGACAGGAACACAATGAGCAGTTCTTC.

This clone has just a few counts. This chain's CDR3 is CASSMDTSWTYYGYTF. The CDR3 nucleotides are TGTGCCAGTAGTATGGACACCTCTTGGACTTACTATGGCTACACCTTC. The chain links TRBV19 to TRBJ1-2; maybe TRBD1 (5 bases). The CDR3 has 16 residues. Trimming took off 3 bases at V and 3 bases at J, with 17 bases between the two ends. CDR1 and CDR2 from the germline V gene are LNHDA and SQIVND (reference sequence).

The chain joins TRBV5-1 to TRBJ2-7, with 11 bases identical to TRBD2. J was trimmed by 2 bases and V by 5 bases; bases with no gene match: 9. The CDR3 contains 16 residues. Germline CDR1 is SGHRS and CDR2 is YFSETQ. CDR3 nucleotides: TGCGCCAGCAGTCCGGGAGGGACTAGCGGAGCCTACGAGCAGTACTTC. The encoded protein is CASSPGGTSGAYEQYF. Combining the CDR3 with reference TRBV5-1 and TRBJ2-7 gives the whole variable domain KAGVTQTPRYLIKTRGQQVTLSCSPISGHRSVSWYQQTPGQGLQFLFEYFSETQRNKGNFPGRFSGRQFSNSRSEMNVSTLELGDSALYLCASSPGGTSGAYEQYFGPGTRLTVT.

V usage is TRBV11-2 and J usage is TRBJ2-3; either TRBD1 or TRBD2 may supply D (5 bases each). There are 16 residues in the CDR3. From germline, CDR1 is SGHAT and CDR2 FQNNGV. Deletions cut 2 bases from V and 9 bases from J, with 21 bases between. DNA of the CDR3: TGTGCCAGCAGCTTAAATTCCTGGACTGGCTCAGGGACGCAGTATTTT. This translates into CASSLNSWTGSGTQYF.

This clone is a singleton in its sample. The gene calls are TRBV14 and TRBJ2-5; D possibly corresponds to TRBD1 (7 bases). V was shortened by 4 bases and J by 4 bases, with 13 bases between the two germline ends. This CDR3 spans 14 amino acids. Looked up from germline, CDR1 is SGHDN and CDR2 is FVKESK. The CDR3 DNA is TGTGCCAGCAGCCGAAACAGGGGAGGAGAGACCCAGTACTTC. Translating gives CASSRNRGGETQYF.

This clone was observed a handful of times. V usage is TRBV6-1 and J usage is TRBJ1-2; no clear D gene. Deletions cut 1 base from V and 0 bases from J, with 3 bases between. This CDR3 region has 13 residues. Germline V lookup: CDR1 MNHNS, CDR2 SASEGT. The CDR3 nucleotides are TGTGCCAGCAGTGAAGACACTAACTATGGCTACACCTTC. It yields the protein CASSEDTNYGYTF.

This clone showed up just once. The rearrangement uses TRBV28 and TRBJ2-3, with 14 nucleotides matching TRBD2. CDR3 length: 18 residues. CDR1 MDHEN and CDR2 SYDVKM come from the germline V gene. The V segment lost 10 bases and the J segment 5 bases; nucleotides outside the gene matches: 17. The CDR3 loop reads CATGPGTSGSLGQDTQYF. DNA of the CDR3: TGTGCCACAGGCCCCGGGACTAGCGGGAGTCTTGGGCAAGATACGCAGTATTTT.

The chain uses TRBV7-2 and TRBJ2-7, with 12 bases identical to TRBD2. The V and J ends lost 5 bases and 4 bases, in that order; junction bases with no gene match: 12. This CDR3 has 17 amino acids. Germline V gene data show CDR1 as SGHTA and CDR2 as FQGNSA. The CDR3 region is CASSPATSGSLFYEQYF. CDR3 DNA: TGTGCCAGCAGCCCAGCGACTAGCGGGAGCTTGTTTTACGAGCAGTACTTC.